These T cell receptor beta chains were read from a single sample in a study of response to subunit inactivated influenza vaccine. MiXCR, applied by TCRdb to the RT-PCR reads, yields one record per CDR3 protein. The sample has 650,000 to 850,000 distinct CDR3 sequences, around 14% seen once. Material: PBMCs from blood, obtained 14 to 15 days before vaccination. These receptors were obtained from a man aged 50-60 years who received an inactivated influenza vaccine. The CDR3 runs from the conserved cysteine through the conserved F or W. The D gene is left open where the match is weak. The size field is filled for only some rows; it gives once, few, many or a size class.

v_call: TRBV7-2; d_call: .; j_call: TRBJ2-5; clone_size: few; cdr3_nt: TGTGCCAGCAGCCGCTGGGGATTACGGAGCGAAGAGACCCAGTACTTC; cdr3_aa: CASSRWGLRSEETQYF
v_call: TRBV5-5; d_call: TRBD1; j_call: TRBJ2-3; clone_size: .; cdr3_nt: TGTGCCAGCAGCCCTGGGACAGTCAAGCCAGATACGCAGTATTTT; cdr3_aa: CASSPGTVKPDTQYF
v_call: TRBV4-1; d_call: TRBD1; j_call: TRBJ1-4; clone_size: few; cdr3_nt: TGCGCCAGCAGCCAAGATGGGGTCCGGGACAGGGAAGAAAAACTGTTTTTT; cdr3_aa: CASSQDGVRDREEKLFF
v_call: TRBV28; d_call: .; j_call: TRBJ2-3; clone_size: few; cdr3_nt: TGTGCCAGCAGTAGTCAAGAGCTGCCTAGCACAGATACGCAGTATTTT; cdr3_aa: CASSSQELPSTDTQYF
v_call: TRBV28; d_call: TRBD1; j_call: TRBJ1-1; clone_size: .; cdr3_nt: TGTGCCAGCACCTTAGGGGGCGCGACTGAAGCTTTCTTT; cdr3_aa: CASTLGGATEAFF
v_call: TRBV7-8; d_call: .; j_call: TRBJ2-3; clone_size: few; cdr3_nt: TGTGCCAGCCTCTCCCCGGGGGCCGGGACGCAGTATTTT; cdr3_aa: CASLSPGAGTQYF
v_call: TRBV7-2; d_call: .; j_call: TRBJ2-2; clone_size: .; cdr3_nt: TGTGCCAGCAGCTTAAGGACAGTCCCAACCGGGGAGCTGTTTTTT; cdr3_aa: CASSLRTVPTGELFF
v_call: TRBV29-1; d_call: TRBD1; j_call: TRBJ2-3; clone_size: .; cdr3_nt: TGCAGTGTCAGGGGGCGGGGCACAGATACGCAGTATTTT; cdr3_aa: CSVRGRGTDTQYF
v_call: TRBV11-2; d_call: TRBD1; j_call: TRBJ1-6; clone_size: few; cdr3_nt: TGTGCCAGCAGCCCCTCACAGGGGCCGACTTCACCCCTCCACTTT; cdr3_aa: CASSPSQGPTSPLHF
v_call: TRBV5-1; d_call: .; j_call: TRBJ1-1; clone_size: many; cdr3_nt: TGCGCCAGCAGCTCTACGATAAGCTACACTGAAGCTTTCTTT; cdr3_aa: CASSSTISYTEAFF
v_call: TRBV15; d_call: TRBD1; j_call: TRBJ1-1; clone_size: few; cdr3_nt: TGTGCCACCTGGGAGGGTCGCAGGGGGCACACTGAAGCTTTCTTT; cdr3_aa: CATWEGRRGHTEAFF
v_call: TRBV27; d_call: .; j_call: TRBJ2-7; clone_size: .; cdr3_nt: TGTGCCAGCAGTTTCAGGGGTGGGGTATACGAGCAGTACTTC; cdr3_aa: CASSFRGGVYEQYF
v_call: TRBV4-3; d_call: TRBD1; j_call: TRBJ2-1; clone_size: few; cdr3_nt: TGCGCCAGCAGCCAGTGGGACAGCTACAATGAGCAGTTCTTC; cdr3_aa: CASSQWDSYNEQFF
v_call: TRBV4-1; d_call: .; j_call: TRBJ2-5; clone_size: few; cdr3_nt: TGCGCCAGCAGCCAAGAACCGGAAGGGACCCAGTACTTC; cdr3_aa: CASSQEPEGTQYF
v_call: TRBV20-1; d_call: .; j_call: TRBJ2-1; clone_size: few; cdr3_nt: TGCAGTGCTAGGACAGGCCCAAGGGGGAATGAGCAGTTCTTC; cdr3_aa: CSARTGPRGNEQFF
v_call: TRBV5-1; d_call: TRBD1; j_call: TRBJ2-5; clone_size: .; cdr3_nt: TGCGCCAGCAGCCCCCCGACAGGGGGCTTAGGGGAGACCCAGTACTTC; cdr3_aa: CASSPPTGGLGETQYF
v_call: TRBV5-1; d_call: .; j_call: TRBJ1-4; clone_size: .; cdr3_nt: TGCGCCAGCAGCTTGGATCCCAGGGAAAAACTGTTTTTT; cdr3_aa: CASSLDPREKLFF
v_call: TRBV7-9; d_call: .; j_call: TRBJ1-1; clone_size: few; cdr3_nt: TGTGCCAGCATCCACCCTTCTGGTACAGCTTTCTTT; cdr3_aa: CASIHPSGTAFF
v_call: TRBV20-1; d_call: .; j_call: TRBJ2-7; clone_size: few; cdr3_nt: TGCAGTGCTAGAGTGGGGTCGAACTCCTACGAGCAGTACTTC; cdr3_aa: CSARVGSNSYEQYF
v_call: TRBV9; d_call: TRBD1; j_call: TRBJ2-4; clone_size: .; cdr3_nt: TGTGCCAGCAGCGCCCGGACAGGAGCCAAAAACATTCAGTACTTC; cdr3_aa: CASSARTGAKNIQYF
v_call: TRBV7-2; d_call: TRBD2; j_call: TRBJ2-5; clone_size: few; cdr3_nt: TGTGCCAGCAGCTTTAGCGGGGGGGCCAGGTGGGGTGAGACCCAGTACTTC; cdr3_aa: CASSFSGGARWGETQYF
v_call: TRBV29-1; d_call: .; j_call: TRBJ2-7; clone_size: .; cdr3_nt: TGCAGCGGTCTGGAGAAGGGGGGGCAGTACTTC; cdr3_aa: CSGLEKGGQYF
v_call: TRBV7-4; d_call: .; j_call: TRBJ2-5; clone_size: few; cdr3_nt: TGTGCCAGCAGCCCTCGCCTCCTAGCGTCTCAAGAGACCCAGTACTTC; cdr3_aa: CASSPRLLASQETQYF
v_call: TRBV6-6; d_call: .; j_call: TRBJ2-7; clone_size: few; cdr3_nt: TGTGCCAGCAGTTATAGGTACCCCGAGCAGTACTTC; cdr3_aa: CASSYRYPEQYF
v_call: TRBV6-6; d_call: .; j_call: TRBJ1-1; clone_size: few; cdr3_nt: TGTGCCAGCAGTCCCAGGGTGGAGGCGGAAGCTTTCTTT; cdr3_aa: CASSPRVEAEAFF
v_call: TRBV24-1; d_call: .; j_call: TRBJ1-1; clone_size: .; cdr3_nt: TGTGCCACCAGTGATTTTCTGGGGGCTGAAGCTTTCTTT; cdr3_aa: CATSDFLGAEAFF
v_call: TRBV20-1; d_call: TRBD1; j_call: TRBJ2-1; clone_size: .; cdr3_nt: TGCAGTGCTACCATCGGGACAGCGAGCCCCACTGCTGAGCAGTTCTTC; cdr3_aa: CSATIGTASPTAEQFF
v_call: TRBV20-1; d_call: .; j_call: TRBJ2-1; clone_size: .; cdr3_nt: TGCAGTGCTAGAGATCTGAGGGTCAATGAGCAGTTCTTC; cdr3_aa: CSARDLRVNEQFF
v_call: TRBV5-1; d_call: TRBD2; j_call: TRBJ2-3; clone_size: few; cdr3_nt: TGCGCCAGCAGCTTGATGGCTAGCGGGAGTACAGATACGCAGTATTTT; cdr3_aa: CASSLMASGSTDTQYF
v_call: TRBV18; d_call: .; j_call: TRBJ1-6; clone_size: .; cdr3_nt: TGTGCCAGCTCACCATCAGGCGGCGAAAATTCACCCCTCCACTTT; cdr3_aa: CASSPSGGENSPLHF
v_call: TRBV7-2; d_call: .; j_call: TRBJ2-3; clone_size: few; cdr3_nt: TGTGCCAGCAGCCCGGGGGGCTCTAACACAGATACGCAGTATTTT; cdr3_aa: CASSPGGSNTDTQYF
v_call: TRBV20-1; d_call: .; j_call: TRBJ1-1; clone_size: .; cdr3_nt: TGCAGTGCTCCAGTGCAGGAGAACACTGAAGCTTTCTTT; cdr3_aa: CSAPVQENTEAFF
v_call: TRBV10-3; d_call: TRBD1; j_call: TRBJ1-1; clone_size: many; cdr3_nt: TGTGCCATCAGGCGACAGGGAGAAGGGGACACTGAAGCTTTCTTT; cdr3_aa: CAIRRQGEGDTEAFF
v_call: TRBV2; d_call: TRBD1; j_call: TRBJ2-7; clone_size: .; cdr3_nt: TGTGCCAGCAGCCCCCCGGGACAGGGAGGCGAGCAGTACTTC; cdr3_aa: CASSPPGQGGEQYF
v_call: TRBV7-8; d_call: TRBD1; j_call: TRBJ2-7; clone_size: .; cdr3_nt: TGTGCCAGCAGCGTTGACAGGGGGAACTACGAGCAGTACTTC; cdr3_aa: CASSVDRGNYEQYF
v_call: TRBV7-9; d_call: .; j_call: TRBJ2-7; clone_size: few; cdr3_nt: TGTGCCAGCACCCCGGGCTATGGCGGGTCCAGGGAGCAGTACTTC; cdr3_aa: CASTPGYGGSREQYF
v_call: TRBV29-1; d_call: TRBD1; j_call: TRBJ1-6; clone_size: .; cdr3_nt: TGCAGCGTCGCGACAGGGGATAATTCACCCCTCCACTTT; cdr3_aa: CSVATGDNSPLHF
v_call: TRBV6-5; d_call: TRBD2; j_call: TRBJ2-1; clone_size: .; cdr3_nt: TGTGCCAGCAGTTATGGACTAGCGGGGTTTAGCTCCTACAATGAGCAGTTCTTC; cdr3_aa: CASSYGLAGFSSYNEQFF
v_call: TRBV6-5; d_call: TRBD1; j_call: TRBJ2-7; clone_size: few; cdr3_nt: TGTGCCAGCAGTTACTCGATAGGGGGCTCACCCTACGAGCAGTACTTC; cdr3_aa: CASSYSIGGSPYEQYF
v_call: TRBV7-2; d_call: TRBD2; j_call: TRBJ2-3; clone_size: .; cdr3_nt: TGTGCCAGCAGCTTAGATGTGACTAGCGGGGATACGCAGTATTTT; cdr3_aa: CASSLDVTSGDTQYF
v_call: TRBV27; d_call: .; j_call: TRBJ1-2; clone_size: .; cdr3_nt: TGTGCCAGCAGTTTCGGCAGGGGCTATGGCTACACCTTC; cdr3_aa: CASSFGRGYGYTF